The 16 T cell receptor beta chains given below trace back to one sample, sequenced in a study of T cells in localized non-small cell lung cancer. Repertoires were generated with immunoSEQ multiplex PCR, while TCRdb's copy carries only in-frame clones and drops some. The table lists about 59,000 clones, about 89% of them singletons, with less than 20% in the top ten. The sequenced sample was peripheral blood, obtained before any cancer treatment. The receptors come from a man aged 35 to 69 with stage I lung adenocarcinoma.

This sequence joins TRBV28 and TRBJ2-7; 8 nucleotides align to TRBD1. Looked up from germline, CDR1 is MDHEN and CDR2 is SYDVKM. J gave up 6 bases and V 6 bases, and 13 bases lay outside the gene matches. The CDR3 is made up of 15 amino acids. CDR3 amino acids: CASRPPGQGSGEQYF. In DNA, the CDR3 is TGTGCCAGCAGGCCACCTGGACAGGGTTCGGGCGAGCAGTACTTC.

This rearrangement joins TRBV18 to TRBJ1-3; 9 bases are shared with TRBD1. This CDR3 comprises 15 residues. V gave up 4 bases and J gave up 5 bases; unmatched junction bases: 6. Germline-derived CDR1 and CDR2 are KGHSH and LQKENI. The CDR3 coding sequence is TGTGCCAGCTCACTGAAACAGGGGGCGAGAAACACCATATATTTT. Amino acid sequence: CASSLKQGARNTIYF.

The CDR3 DNA follows: TGTGCCAGCAGCTTGGCAGCCTCTAACTATGGCTACACCTTC. It is translated as CASSLAASNYGYTF. The rearrangement links TRBV5-5 to TRBJ1-2; D is unclear. Per germline, CDR1 SGHKS and CDR2 YYEKEE (reference sequence). The CDR3 runs to 14 residues. Trimming left V 0 bases short and J 0 bases short, with 6 bases between.

V gene TRBV7-6 combines with J gene TRBJ2-1; TRBD2 agrees at 9 bases. CDR3 length equals 16 residues. The V gene end was trimmed by 1 base and the J gene end by 1 base; junction bases not matched to a gene: 2. Looked up from germline, CDR1 is SGHVS and CDR2 is FNYEAQ. The CDR3 DNA sequence: TGTGCCAGCAGCTTAGGAGCGGGAGGTTCCTACAATGAGCAGTTCTTC. Encoded protein: CASSLGAGGSYNEQFF.

The chain is built from TRBV5-4 and TRBJ2-5; 9 bases are shared with TRBD2. CDR1 and CDR2 (germline): SGHNT, YYREEE (reference sequence). This CDR3 spans 17 amino acids. Trimming took 4 bases from V and 2 from J; bases not matched to a gene: 12. For the CDR3, the DNA is TGTGCCAGCAGCCTGGGGTTAGCGGGAGTTTCTCAAGAGACCCAGTACTTC. As protein: CASSLGLAGVSQETQYF.

The V call is TRBV10-2, the J call TRBJ2-2; D unresolved. Germline V gene data show CDR1 as WSHSY and CDR2 as SAAADI. The CDR3 is made up of 14 amino acids. The V gene lost 6 bases and the J gene lost 2 bases, with 10 bases spanning the gap. CDR3 nucleotide sequence: TGCGCCAGCAGCAATGGACCCAACACCGGGGAGCTGTTTTTT. It is translated as CASSNGPNTGELFF.

This rearrangement joins TRBV2 to TRBJ2-1, with TRBD2 identical over 10 bases. The V gene end was trimmed by 11 bases and the J gene end by 3 bases; junction bases not matched to a gene: 10. The V gene's germline CDR1 is SNHLY and CDR2 FYNNEI. The CDR3 is 15 amino acids. The CDR3 protein is CAGGPIAGGYNEQFF. The CDR3 DNA follows: TGTGCCGGGGGGCCCATAGCGGGAGGCTACAATGAGCAGTTCTTC.

The chain is built from TRBV5-1 and TRBJ2-5; 7 bases are shared with TRBD1. J was trimmed by 0 bases and V by 5 bases; bases with no gene match: 4. The CDR3 covers 14 residues. Germline V gene sequence: CDR1 SGHRS, CDR2 YFSETQ. The CDR3 DNA reads as TGCGCCAGCAGTCGGACAGGTAACCAAGAGACCCAGTACTTC. This sequence encodes CASSRTGNQETQYF.

The rearrangement joins TRBV30 to TRBJ2-2; D assignment may be TRBD1 or TRBD2 (7 bases each). CDR1 GTSNPN and CDR2 SVGIG come from the germline V gene (reference sequence). V dropped 3 bases and J dropped 7 bases, with 12 bases sitting between them. The CDR3 totals 13 residues. The CDR3 DNA sequence: TGTGCCTGGAGGGGGGGGGACAGCGGGGAGCTGTTTTTT. As protein: CAWRGGDSGELFF.

This clone has just a few counts. This chain links TRBV4-1 with TRBJ2-1; TRBD2 agrees at 7 bases. Germline values: CDR1 MGHRA, CDR2 YSYEKL. J was trimmed by 8 bases and V by 1 base; bases with no gene match: 5. This CDR3 has 14 amino acids. CDR3: CASSQGGGMDEQFF. The CDR3, as DNA: TGCGCCAGCAGCCAAGGGGGGGGGATGGATGAGCAGTTCTTC.

The rearrangement joins TRBV28 to TRBJ2-7; possibly TRBD1 for D (6 bases). CDR1 MDHEN and CDR2 SYDVKM come from the germline V gene. Trimming cost V 7 bases and J 4 bases, with 11 bases left between them. There are 12 residues in the CDR3. The DNA of the CDR3 is TGTGCCAGCACTGCGGACAGATACGAGCAGTACTTC. Protein sequence: CASTADRYEQYF.

This clone was picked up a small number of times. The V call is TRBV5-1, the J call TRBJ1-2; D is undetermined. The CDR3 runs 12 residues. Per germline, CDR1 SGHRS and CDR2 YFSETQ. Trimming shortened V by 3 bases and J by 5 bases, and 8 bases separated the two germline ends. The CDR3 loop is CASSYDKYGYTF. CDR3 DNA: TGCGCCAGCAGCTACGACAAATATGGCTACACCTTC.

The V and J genes are TRBV12-5 and TRBJ1-5; maybe TRBD1 (6 bases). Trimming stripped 7 bases from V and 6 bases from J, with 13 bases between. Germline CDR1 and CDR2: LGHNT and FRNRAP. The CDR3 is made up of 13 amino acids. The CDR3 bases are TGTGCTAGTGCTTCAGGGGAGTCTCAGCCCCAGCATTTT. Encoded protein: CASASGESQPQHF.

V gene TRBV7-8 combines with J gene TRBJ2-7; D is possibly TRBD1 (5 bases). V shed 5 bases and J shed 0 bases, with 8 bases lying between them. This CDR3 region has 13 residues. Germline V CDR1 and CDR2: SGHVS, FQNEAQ. The CDR3 sequence is CASSPRASYEQYF. The CDR3 region has the DNA TGTGCCAGCAGCCCCAGGGCCTCCTACGAGCAGTACTTC.

This clone was counted only a few times. This rearrangement joins TRBV6-5 to TRBJ1-1, with D possibly TRBD1 on 5 matching bases. Per the germline V gene, CDR1 is MNHEY and CDR2 is SVGAGI. The V gene lost 10 bases and the J gene lost 9 bases, with 15 bases spanning the gap. The CDR3 is 11 amino acids. This chain's CDR3 is CATNRDLKAFF. CDR3 nucleotides: TGTGCCACCAACCGGGACCTTAAAGCTTTCTTT.

This rearrangement joins TRBV2 to TRBJ2-5, with D tentatively TRBD1 or TRBD2 (6 bases each). CDR1 SNHLY and CDR2 FYNNEI come from the germline V gene. The CDR3 spans 19 residues. V lost 4 bases and J 5 bases, leaving 29 bases between the germline ends. The CDR3 loop is CASSVPPGEGGPSAETQYF. The CDR3 region has the DNA TGTGCCAGCAGTGTTCCTCCGGGAGAGGGGGGCCCGTCCGCCGAGACCCAGTACTTC.